This entry concerns a single T cell receptor (beta chain). Its antigen is undetermined. MiXCR, run by TCRdb on the reads, gives a single entry per CDR3 protein. This sample has about 220,000 distinct CDR3 sequences, with 30% to 45% found just once. The entry originates in a study of T cell repertoires in cytomegalovirus infection. Whole-study context: It was the public TCR beta signatures that indicated both CMV infection and matching HLA type. Overall study results and limits: Across the ex vivo response, the dominant clonotypes were HLA-C-restricted CMV-specific TCR beta clonotypes.

This CDR3 has 17 amino acids. With V trimmed by 2 bases and J by 5 bases, 7 bases remained unmatched. Germline V gene sequence: CDR1 SEHNR, CDR2 FQNEAQ (reference sequence). The chain carries TRBV7-9 and TRBJ2-7; 15 positions agree with TRBD2. The sequences come from CD8+ T cells from cultured PBMCs, collected from culture after CMV antigen stimulation. The sequence derives from a human donor in good health (CMV status not recorded). Some clones in this sample may be carry-over from other donors' samples. The CDR3 bases are TGTGCCAGCAGCTTACCTAGGACTAGCGGGGGGGCAAACGAGCAGTACTTC. Translated: CASSLPRTSGGANEQYF.